These 18 T cell receptor beta chains share one sample of origin, sequenced in a study of CD8+CD57+ T cells in acquired aplastic anemia (dated by TCRdb to the late 2010s). Reads for this sample came from an Illumina HiSeq 2000. Profiling of TCR beta VDJ combinations and CDR3 sequences used genomic DNA as the template. TCRdb itself trimmed the public reads at Q25 with fastp, ran MiXCR and retained productive beta chains. Rows matching on CDR3 protein sequence are summarized as one entry with the most common DNA and genes. This sample holds 150,000 to 200,000 distinct CDR3 sequences; 48% were observed only once. The leading ten clones occupy around 13% of the sample. Flow cytometry had shown CD8+CD57+ cell expansion in the patients selected for sequencing. The sample consisted of sorted CD4+, CD8+, or CD8+CD57+ T cells (not recorded which) from PBMCs. These receptors originate from a human donor with aplastic anemia.

In this sample, this clonotype turned up a few times. The V call is TRBV7-9, the J call TRBJ2-7; D could derive from TRBD1 or TRBD2 (5 bases each). The CDR3 loop spans 13 amino acids. In germline, CDR1 is SEHNR, CDR2 FQNEAQ (reference sequence). V was cut by 7 bases and J by 4 bases, with 14 bases left in between. CDR3 bases: TGTGCCAGCAACCAAATGGGGGATTACGAGCAGTACTTC. Translation: CASNQMGDYEQYF.

This clonotype was seen a handful of times. V usage is TRBV19 and J usage is TRBJ1-6, with D unresolved. The CDR3 runs to 15 residues. The germline gives CDR1 LNHDA, CDR2 SQIVND (reference sequence). V was cut by 3 bases and J by 7 bases, with 13 bases left in between. The DNA for the CDR3 is TGTGCCAGTAGTATGTCCTCGGGAGACAATTCACCCCTCCACTTT. As protein: CASSMSSGDNSPLHF. Drawing the rest from reference TRBV19 and TRBJ1-6, the complete variable domain is DGGITQSPKYLFRKEGQNVTLSCEQNLNHDAMYWYRQDPGQGLRLIYYSQIVNDFQKGDIAEGYSVSREKKESFPLTVTSAQKNPTAFYLCASSMSSGDNSPLHFGNGTRLTVT.

As regards this clonotype: Given a much more abundant clone one base away, this may be a read error. The rearrangement uses TRBV19 and TRBJ1-6; D possibly corresponds to TRBD1 (6 bases). Germline loops: CDR1 LNHDA, CDR2 SQIVND (reference sequence). The CDR3 contains 13 residues. The V and J ends lost 9 bases and 10 bases respectively, with 16 bases between them. The CDR3: CASNDGGQSPLHF. DNA for the CDR3: TGTGCCAGCAATGACGGGGGGCAATCACCCCTCCACTTT.

This clonotype has just one count. V is TRBV7-8 and J is TRBJ2-7; D call uncertain. Trimming shortened V by 5 bases and J by 5 bases, and 10 bases separated the two germline ends. CDR1 and CDR2 from the germline V gene are SGHVS and FQNEAQ. This CDR3 contains 12 residues. CDR3 nucleotides: TGTGCCAGCAGCCTGGGCCACCACGAGCAGTACTTC. It is translated as CASSLGHHEQYF.

Only one count was recorded for this clonotype. CDR3 sequence (DNA): TGTGCCAGTAGTACCAGGGTCTCCCGGGAGCTGTTTTTT. Encoded protein: CASSTRVSRELFF. The gene calls are TRBV19 and TRBJ2-2; D might be TRBD1 (5 bases). In germline, CDR1 is LNHDA, CDR2 SQIVND (reference sequence). The CDR3 is 13 amino acids. V was shortened by 4 bases and J by 9 bases, with 12 bases between the two germline ends.

This clonotype was detected ten times or more. The chain carries TRBV20-1 and TRBJ1-2, with D unclear. The V gene lost 4 bases and the J gene lost 4 bases, with 10 bases spanning the gap. This CDR3 spans 12 amino acids. Looked up from germline, CDR1 is DFQATT and CDR2 is SNEGSKA (reference sequence). CDR3 loop: CSAKEGGYGYTF. DNA of the CDR3: TGCAGTGCTAAGGAGGGCGGCTATGGCTACACCTTC.

V gene TRBV24-1 combines with J gene TRBJ2-7, with 9 bases that match TRBD1. The germline gives CDR1 KGHDR, CDR2 SFDVKD. With V trimmed by 4 bases and J by 4 bases, 7 bases remained unmatched. This CDR3 contains 15 residues. Here the CDR3 DNA reads TGTGCCACCAGTGACCCCAGGGACAGGGAATACGAGCAGTACTTC. Protein sequence: CATSDPRDREYEQYF.

This clonotype was detected many times. This chain connects TRBV10-3 to TRBJ2-3, with D possibly being TRBD2 (7 bases). The CDR3 totals 14 residues. Germline V gives CDR1 ENHRY, CDR2 SYGVKD. Trimming left V 0 bases short and J 10 bases short, with 14 bases between. The CDR3 loop is CAISESRGPKAQYF. The CDR3 nucleotides read TGTGCCATCAGTGAGTCGCGGGGGCCCAAGGCGCAGTATTTT.

The chain recombines TRBV5-1 with TRBJ1-2; D possibly corresponds to TRBD1 (5 bases). The length of the CDR3 is 13 residues. V shed 5 bases and J shed 3 bases, with 11 bases lying between them. CDR1 SGHRS and CDR2 YFSETQ come from the germline V gene. The CDR3 spells CASRIGTDYGYTF. The CDR3, as DNA: TGCGCCAGCAGGATCGGGACGGACTATGGCTACACCTTC.

This clonotype occurred once. The CDR3 is CASRQDSNTGELFF. CDR3 bases: TGTGCCAGCAGACAGGACTCGAACACCGGGGAGCTGTTTTTT. The chain is built from TRBV5-4 and TRBJ2-2, with D perhaps given as TRBD1 or TRBD2 (5 bases each). The CDR3 is made up of 14 amino acids. The V end lost 5 bases, the J end lost 0 bases, and 8 bases lay between the germline ends. The germline V gene has CDR1 SGHNT and CDR2 YYREEE (reference sequence).

The chain has TRBV4-1 and TRBJ2-7; 7 positions match TRBD1. The CDR3 length is 13 residues. Germline-derived CDR1 and CDR2 are MGHRA and YSYEKL. The V gene end was trimmed by 0 bases and the J gene end by 5 bases; junction bases not matched to a gene: 1. The CDR3 nucleotides read TGCGCCAGCAGCCAAGAGACAGGGAACGAGCAGTACTTC. It encodes CASSQETGNEQYF.

The V and J genes are TRBV25-1 and TRBJ1-6; tentative D call: TRBD1 (5 bases). The CDR3 sequence is 13 residues long. The germline gives CDR1 MGHDK, CDR2 SYGVNS. V gave up 8 bases and J gave up 6 bases, with 11 bases separating them. In DNA, the CDR3 is TGTGCCAGCGACCCGGACACTAATTCACCCCTCCACTTT. Its translation is CASDPDTNSPLHF.

The count of this clonotype is one. The genes are TRBV5-4 and TRBJ1-1, with 7 nucleotides matching TRBD1. Germline V gene data show CDR1 as SGHNT and CDR2 as YYREEE (reference sequence). The CDR3 has 15 residues. The J segment lost 3 bases and the V segment lost 5 bases, leaving 10 bases of the junction unmatched. In nucleotides, the CDR3 is TGTGCCAGCAGGAACTCGTTAGGGGGCTACACTGAAGCTTTCTTT. Translating gives CASRNSLGGYTEAFF.

V is TRBV24-1 and J is TRBJ1-4; weak D call: TRBD1 (5 bases). V was cut by 12 bases and J by 4 bases, with 17 bases left in between. This CDR3 is 14 amino acids long. In germline, CDR1 is KGHDR, CDR2 SFDVKD. Written as DNA, the CDR3 is TGTGCCCACAGGAAGGGCGTAAATAATGAAAAACTGTTTTTT. This codes for CAHRKGVNNEKLFF.

This chain connects TRBV2 to TRBJ2-7, with D possibly being TRBD1 (6 bases). CDR1 is SNHLY and CDR2 is FYNNEI in the germline V gene. The CDR3 is 14 amino acids. The V and J ends lost 5 bases and 2 bases respectively, with 13 bases between them. CDR3 bases: TGTGCCAGCAGTCGACCGACAGGTCCCTACGAGCAGTACTTC. It codes for CASSRPTGPYEQYF.

This clonotype occurred a few times. The J gene is TRBJ1-2, the V gene TRBV4-1; tentatively, D is TRBD1 (5 bases). CDR1 MGHRA and CDR2 YSYEKL come from the germline V gene. The CDR3 is 20 residues long. Trimming took off 2 bases at V and 4 bases at J, with 29 bases between the two ends. This CDR3 is CASSQLGDRVIRGRGYGYTF. CDR3 coding DNA: TGCGCCAGCAGCCAACTAGGGGACCGAGTGATCCGCGGTCGGGGCTATGGCTACACCTTC.

This clonotype was recorded many times. This rearrangement joins TRBV29-1 to TRBJ1-2; possible D gene TRBD1, 5 bases. Trimming took 5 bases from V and 2 from J, leaving 18 bases between them. The CDR3 spans 15 residues. The germline CDR1 and CDR2 sequences are SQVTM and ANQGSEA. The CDR3 sequence: CSVKRWIGVNYGYTF. The CDR3 DNA reads TGCAGCGTTAAAAGGTGGATAGGGGTAAACTATGGCTACACCTTC.

This clonotype was counted ten times or more. The V call is TRBV2, the J call TRBJ2-5, with 8 positions matching TRBD2. CDR1 is SNHLY and CDR2 is FYNNEI in the germline V gene. CDR3 size: 15 residues. The J segment lost 3 bases and the V segment lost 4 bases, leaving 7 bases of the junction unmatched. CDR3 in DNA: TGTGCCAGCAGTGCCAGCGGGGGTCTGGAAGAGACCCAGTACTTC. It encodes CASSASGGLEETQYF.